This T cell receptor (beta chain) was sequenced in a study of CD8+ T cells in alopecia areata. Following extraction, RNA underwent reverse transcription to cDNA, which served as the sequencing template. TCRdb's table, derived via immunoSEQ multiplex PCR, lists solely in-frame clones and lacks some. The sample lists some 30,000 clones; approximately 65% were seen once. The germline V gene encodes CDR1 MNHEY and CDR2 SMNVEV (reference sequence). The V gene lost 3 bases and the J gene lost 0 bases, with 13 bases spanning the gap. CDR3 length equals 16 residues. Sequencing was carried out using NKG2D-high CD8+ T cells sorted from blood. The receptor was derived from a human donor with alopecia areata. This rearrangement joins TRBV27 to TRBJ2-3; no reliable D call. CDR3 coding DNA: TGTGCCAGCAGTTTTACAGAACCCCTAAGCACAGATACGCAGTATTTT. Amino acids: CASSFTEPLSTDTQYF.